These 2 T cell receptor beta chains were sequenced from one sample in a study of PD-L1 blockade in urothelial cancer. Measured with immunoSEQ multiplex PCR; TCRdb has only the in-frame clones, and not every one. The sample includes around 66,000 clones, about 81% of them seen just once. Specified time point: pretreatment peripheral blood. Specimen: PBMCs, collected around atezolizumab (anti-PD-L1) treatment. Every receptor here comes from a man between 65 and 85 years old with urothelial cancer.

The chain joins TRBV19 to TRBJ1-1; 7 bases match TRBD1. V was pared by 6 bases and J by 8 bases, with 18 bases of the junction left unmatched. CDR1 LNHDA and CDR2 SQIVND come from the germline V gene (reference sequence). This CDR3 is built from 16 residues. The CDR3 sequence is CASSTTPRRGGTEAFF. The CDR3 nucleotides read TGTGCCAGTAGCACTACCCCTCGGAGAGGGGGCACCGAAGCTTTCTTT.

The rearrangement links TRBV7-3 to TRBJ1-1; D unresolved. The V end lost 2 bases, the J end lost 1 base, and 11 bases lay between the germline ends. Germline values: CDR1 SGHTA, CDR2 FQGTGA. This CDR3 has 15 residues. CDR3 residues: CASSLAGYRNTEAFF. The CDR3 DNA sequence: TGTGCCAGCAGCTTAGCCGGTTATAGGAACACTGAAGCTTTCTTT.